The 24 T cell receptor beta chains in this list originate from one sample, sequenced in a study of cytomegalovirus exposure and HLA in healthy donors. Both 60 Vbeta primers and 13 Jbeta primers went into the PCR. Libraries were prepared by immunoSEQ multiplex PCR; TCRdb keeps only in-frame clonotypes and omits some of them. Recorded for this sample: some 120,000 clones. Sequencing was done on a sample of PBMCs. Receptors were obtained from a woman in her sixties in good health and CMV-seronegative.

CDR3 sequence reads: CASRDSGRRNEQYF. The CDR3 region has the DNA TGTGCCAGCCGGGATAGCGGGAGGCGGAACGAGCAGTACTTC. The chain combines TRBV27 with TRBJ2-7; 10 positions agree with TRBD2. The CDR3 is 14 residues long. CDR1 MNHEY and CDR2 SMNVEV come from the germline V gene (reference sequence). J gave up 5 bases and V 8 bases, and 9 bases lay outside the gene matches.

The chain joins TRBV28 to TRBJ1-5, with D tentatively TRBD1 (6 bases). The V gene lost 5 bases and the J gene lost 4 bases, with 18 bases spanning the gap. CDR3 size: 16 residues. Germline assignment: CDR1 MDHEN and CDR2 SYDVKM. The chain's CDR3 is CASSPRGGGRNQPQHF. The CDR3 bases are TGTGCCAGCAGTCCTCGGGGAGGGGGGAGAAATCAGCCCCAGCATTTT.

The J gene is TRBJ1-1, the V gene TRBV28; TRBD1 is a possible D gene (5 bases). V lost 7 bases and J 0 bases, leaving 15 bases between the germline ends. CDR1 and CDR2 from the germline V gene are MDHEN and SYDVKM. CDR3 size: 15 residues. The CDR3 coding sequence is TGTGCCAGCACCACGAATGGGGGGATGAACACTGAAGCTTTCTTT. Its protein is CASTTNGGMNTEAFF.

Regarding this clone: This specimen includes other DNA sequences encoding the same CDR3. The chain combines TRBV5-1 with TRBJ2-3, with a possible D match to TRBD1 (6 bases). Germline V CDR1 and CDR2: SGHRS, YFSETQ. The germline V and J ends were trimmed by 0 bases and 2 bases, with 10 bases remaining between them. The CDR3 spans 15 residues. CDR3 DNA sequence: TGCGCCAGCAGCTTGGTTGGGGGCGTCACAGATACGCAGTATTTT. Its translation is CASSLVGGVTDTQYF.

This chain links TRBV19 with TRBJ2-5, with 13 bases fitting TRBD2. Germline CDR1 reads LNHDA; CDR2 reads SQIVND (reference sequence). The ends lost 7 bases at V and 4 bases at J; junction bases unmatched: 12. CDR3 length equals 17 residues. CDR3 sequence: CASTPRQGLAGRETQYF. In nucleotides, the CDR3 is TGTGCCAGTACCCCTCGTCAGGGACTAGCGGGGAGAGAGACCCAGTACTTC.

The chain links TRBV6-4 to TRBJ1-5, with a tentative D call TRBD1 (6 bases). V was trimmed by 6 bases and J by 2 bases, leaving 23 bases between them. Germline loops: CDR1 MRHNA, CDR2 SNTAGT. The CDR3 covers 18 residues. CDR3 nucleotide sequence: TGTGCCAGCAGGGATCGACAGGTCACGAGGGGAGGCAATCAGCCCCAGCATTTT. This translates into CASRDRQVTRGGNQPQHF.

This rearrangement joins TRBV4-1 to TRBJ1-5; 8 nucleotides agree with TRBD1. There are 16 residues in the CDR3. Germline V gene data show CDR1 as MGHRA and CDR2 as YSYEKL. V lost 0 bases and J lost 6; bases outside the gene matches: 7. CDR3 sequence (DNA): TGCGCCAGCAGCCAAGATTACAGGGGGTTGGGTCAGCCCCAGCATTTT. Its protein product is CASSQDYRGLGQPQHF.

The rearrangement uses TRBV6-5 and TRBJ1-2; perhaps TRBD1 as D (6 bases). This CDR3 spans 15 amino acids. Trimming cost V 6 bases and J 4 bases, with 18 bases left between them. Germline loops: CDR1 MNHEY, CDR2 SVGAGI. The CDR3: CASSWGGAAPYGYTF. For the CDR3, the DNA is TGTGCCAGCAGCTGGGGGGGGGCAGCGCCCTATGGCTACACCTTC.

The chain carries TRBV20-1 and TRBJ1-1; possibly TRBD1 for D (5 bases). Germline V gene data show CDR1 as DFQATT and CDR2 as SNEGSKA (reference sequence). The CDR3 is made up of 11 amino acids. Trimming shortened V by 6 bases and J by 11 bases, and 16 bases separated the two germline ends. CDR3 coding DNA: TGCAGTGCCGTTCGGGGGTGGAGTGCTTTCTTT. It translates to CSAVRGWSAFF.

The V gene is TRBV20-1, the J gene TRBJ2-2; D not certain. Germline V CDR1 and CDR2: DFQATT, SNEGSKA (reference sequence). Trimming cost V 2 bases and J 7 bases, with 5 bases left between them. This CDR3 spans 11 amino acids. As DNA, the CDR3 is TGCAGTGCTAGACTCGTCGGGGAGCTGTTTTTT. Residues: CSARLVGELFF.

The V call is TRBV5-1, the J call TRBJ2-1; possibly TRBD2 for D (5 bases). V was cut by 1 base and J by 5 bases, with 10 bases left in between. Germline V gene lookup returns CDR1 SGHRS and CDR2 YFSETQ. CDR3 size: 14 residues. The CDR3 nucleotides read TGCGCCAGCAGCTTGCCGGAGGCCAACAATGAGCAGTTCTTC. Translated, it gives CASSLPEANNEQFF.

The chain has TRBV2 and TRBJ2-1, with D tentatively TRBD2 (6 bases). Trimming removed 1 base from V and 9 bases from J, with 13 bases in between. Germline V gene lookup returns CDR1 SNHLY and CDR2 FYNNEI. The length of the CDR3 is 14 residues. Here the CDR3 reads CASSEGLGVSEQFF. DNA of the CDR3: TGTGCCAGCAGTGAAGGACTAGGGGTTAGTGAGCAGTTCTTC.

The chain joins TRBV25-1 to TRBJ2-1, with 11 positions matching TRBD2. Germline-derived CDR1 and CDR2 are MGHDK and SYGVNS. V gave up 4 bases and J gave up 0 bases; unmatched junction bases: 5. The CDR3 spans 17 residues. The CDR3 nucleotides are TGTGCCAGCAGTGCACTAGCGGGAGCCAACTCCTACAATGAGCAGTTCTTC. Protein sequence: CASSALAGANSYNEQFF.

The chain recombines TRBV5-1 with TRBJ2-1; 13 positions match TRBD2. V was pared by 0 bases and J by 15 bases, with 3 bases of the junction left unmatched. The CDR3 covers 13 residues. Looked up from germline, CDR1 is SGHRS and CDR2 is YFSETQ. CDR3 in DNA: TGCGCCAGCAGCTTGGGGGGACTAGCGGGGTCGTTCTTC. Translating gives CASSLGGLAGSFF.

Details on this clone: Mismatch with germline at one junction end may stem from a read error. This chain uses TRBV19 with TRBJ1-2; D is perhaps TRBD1 (6 bases). The CDR3 extends over 12 amino acids. The germline CDR1 and CDR2 sequences are LNHDA and SQIVND (reference sequence). The CDR3 sequence is CASSDFQGTDFF. In DNA, the CDR3 is TGTGCCAGTAGTGACTTCCAGGGGACCGACTTCTTC. Drawing the rest from reference TRBV19 and TRBJ1-2, the complete variable domain is DGGITQSPKYLFRKEGQNVTLSCEQNLNHDAMYWYRQDPGQGLRLIYYSQIVNDFQKGDIAEGYSVSREKKESFPLTVTSAQKNPTAFYLCASSDFQGTDFFGSGTRLTVV.

The genes are TRBV7-3 and TRBJ2-2; the D gene is possibly TRBD1 (5 bases). Looked up from germline, CDR1 is SGHTA and CDR2 is FQGTGA. This CDR3 is built from 15 residues. V was clipped by 5 bases and J by 0 bases, with 10 bases between them. CDR3 residues: CASSLGHANTGELFF. The CDR3 region has the DNA TGTGCCAGCAGCCTCGGACACGCGAACACCGGGGAGCTGTTTTTT.

The J gene is TRBJ2-2, the V gene TRBV4-1; the match to TRBD1 covers 7 bases. Trimming took 6 bases from V and 4 from J; bases not matched to a gene: 5. The CDR3 sequence is 14 residues long. From germline, CDR1 is MGHRA and CDR2 YSYEKL. In DNA, the CDR3 is TGCGCCAGCAGAGGGGGCTCGGGCACCGGGGAGCTGTTTTTT. As protein: CASRGGSGTGELFF.

The CDR3 DNA is TGCGCCAGCAGCTCAACTGGGACACTCGGTTCTTTGGAGCAGTACTTC. Translating gives CASSSTGTLGSLEQYF. This chain connects TRBV5-1 to TRBJ2-7; perhaps TRBD1 as D (6 bases). Germline V CDR1 and CDR2: SGHRS, YFSETQ. V lost 3 bases to trimming and J lost 7 bases, with 23 bases between them. CDR3 length: 16 residues. The variable domain in full, with the rest retrieved from reference TRBV5-1 and TRBJ2-7, is KAGVTQTPRYLIKTRGQQVTLSCSPISGHRSVSWYQQTPGQGLQFLFEYFSETQRNKGNFPGRFSGRQFSNSRSEMNVSTLELGDSALYLCASSSTGTLGSLEQYFGPGTRLTVT.

This chain links TRBV5-1 with TRBJ2-1; TRBD2 is a possible D gene (5 bases). This CDR3 has 16 residues. Germline V gene sequence: CDR1 SGHRS, CDR2 YFSETQ. V dropped 4 bases and J dropped 3 bases, with 17 bases sitting between them. CDR3 DNA: TGCGCCAGCAGCGTGGGTTCGGCTAGCAACTACAATGAGCAGTTCTTC. It codes for CASSVGSASNYNEQFF.

The chain couples TRBV7-6 to TRBJ2-7; 9 bases line up with TRBD1. CDR1 is SGHVS and CDR2 is FNYEAQ in the germline V gene. V lost 5 bases, J lost 2 bases, and 1 base stayed unmatched. This CDR3 comprises 13 residues. CDR3 residues: CASSRDRAYEQYF. The CDR3 nucleotides read TGTGCCAGCAGCCGGGACAGGGCCTACGAGCAGTACTTC.

This chain uses TRBV5-6 with TRBJ2-3, with TRBD2 matching 7 bases. The CDR3 consists of 15 residues. Losses at the gene ends were 5 bases for V and 2 bases for J; bases not matched to a gene: 8. Germline lookup yields CDR1 SGHDT and CDR2 YYEEEE. This chain's CDR3 is CASRPWGGTTDTQYF. In DNA form, the CDR3 reads TGTGCCAGCAGACCCTGGGGGGGGACCACAGATACGCAGTATTTT.

The chain joins TRBV12-5 to TRBJ2-1; D not certain. CDR1 is LGHNT and CDR2 is FRNRAP in the germline V gene. With 4 bases removed from V and 2 bases from J, the gap between germline ends came to 6 bases. The CDR3 contains 13 residues. Here the CDR3 reads CASGSTAYNEQFF. The CDR3 DNA reads TGTGCTAGTGGTTCCACGGCCTACAATGAGCAGTTCTTC. The variable domain in full, completed from reference TRBV12-5 and TRBJ2-1, reads DARVTQTPRHKVTEMGQEVTMRCQPILGHNTVFWYRQTMMQGLELLAYFRNRAPLDDSGMPKDRFSAEMPDATLATLKIQPSEPRDSAVYFCASGSTAYNEQFFGPGTRLTVL.

The chain recombines TRBV27 with TRBJ1-1; 7 bases are a match to TRBD1. CDR3 size: 14 residues. The V gene's germline CDR1 is MNHEY and CDR2 SMNVEV (reference sequence). V was pared by 2 bases and J by 3 bases, with 3 bases of the junction left unmatched. Written as DNA, the CDR3 is TGTGCCAGCAGTTTACGACAGGGATACACTGAAGCTTTCTTT. Protein product: CASSLRQGYTEAFF.

V gene TRBV10-1 combines with J gene TRBJ2-1; 12 bases are a match to TRBD2. The V gene's germline CDR1 is WNHNN and CDR2 SYGVQD (reference sequence). Trimming removed 6 bases from V and 5 bases from J; junction bases left unmatched: 2. The CDR3 is 14 residues long. The CDR3 protein is CASSLAGGNNEQFF. CDR3 DNA sequence: TGCGCCAGCAGCCTAGCGGGAGGGAACAATGAGCAGTTCTTC.